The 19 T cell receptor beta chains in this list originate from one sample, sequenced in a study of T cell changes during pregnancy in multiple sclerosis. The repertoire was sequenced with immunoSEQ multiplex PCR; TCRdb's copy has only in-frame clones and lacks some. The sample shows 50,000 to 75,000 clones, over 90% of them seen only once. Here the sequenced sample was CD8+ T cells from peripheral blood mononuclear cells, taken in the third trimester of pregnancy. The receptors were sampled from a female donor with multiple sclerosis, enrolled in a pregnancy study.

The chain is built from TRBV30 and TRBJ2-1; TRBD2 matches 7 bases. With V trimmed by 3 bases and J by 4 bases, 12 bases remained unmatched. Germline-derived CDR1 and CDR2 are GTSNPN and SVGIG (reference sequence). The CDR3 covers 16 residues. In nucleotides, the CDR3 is TGTGCCTGGAGCACGATTCGCGGGAGTCGTTACAATGAGCAGTTCTTC. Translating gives CAWSTIRGSRYNEQFF.

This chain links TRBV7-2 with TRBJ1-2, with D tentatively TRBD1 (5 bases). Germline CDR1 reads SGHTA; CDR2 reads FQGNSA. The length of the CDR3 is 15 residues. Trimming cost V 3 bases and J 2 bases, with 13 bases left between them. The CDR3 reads CASSFGGDLNYGYTF. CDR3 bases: TGTGCCAGCAGCTTCGGGGGAGATCTAAACTATGGCTACACCTTC.

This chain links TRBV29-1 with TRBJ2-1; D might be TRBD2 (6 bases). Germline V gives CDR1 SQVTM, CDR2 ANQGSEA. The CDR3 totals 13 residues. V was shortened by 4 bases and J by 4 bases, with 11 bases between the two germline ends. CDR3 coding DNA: TGCAGCGTTGTTTGGACTACATACAATGAGCAGTTCTTC. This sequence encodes CSVVWTTYNEQFF.

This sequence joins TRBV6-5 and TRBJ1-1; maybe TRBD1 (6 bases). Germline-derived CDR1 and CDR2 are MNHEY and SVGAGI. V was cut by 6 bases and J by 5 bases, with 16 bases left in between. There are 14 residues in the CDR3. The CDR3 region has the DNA TGTGCCAGCAGCTCTTACCCAGGGGATACTGAAGCTTTCTTT. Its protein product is CASSSYPGDTEAFF.

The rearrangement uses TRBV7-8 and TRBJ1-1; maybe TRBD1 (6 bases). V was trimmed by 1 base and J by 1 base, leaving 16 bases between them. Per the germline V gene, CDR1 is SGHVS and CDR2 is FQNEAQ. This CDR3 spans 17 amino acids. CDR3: CASSLVSSVQGNTEAFF. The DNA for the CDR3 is TGTGCCAGCAGCTTAGTATCCTCTGTACAGGGGAACACTGAAGCTTTCTTT.

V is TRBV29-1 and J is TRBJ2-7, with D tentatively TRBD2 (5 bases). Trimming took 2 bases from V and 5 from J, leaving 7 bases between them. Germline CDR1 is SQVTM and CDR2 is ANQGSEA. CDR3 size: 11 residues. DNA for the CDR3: TGCAGCGTTGAATCGCGGGACGAGCAGTACTTC. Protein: CSVESRDEQYF.

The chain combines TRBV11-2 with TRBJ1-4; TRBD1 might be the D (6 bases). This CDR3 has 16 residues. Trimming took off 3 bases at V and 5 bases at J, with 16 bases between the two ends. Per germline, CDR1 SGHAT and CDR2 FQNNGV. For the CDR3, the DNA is TGTGCCAGCAGCTTTCCCCGGACAGAGGGGAATGAAAAACTGTTTTTT. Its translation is CASSFPRTEGNEKLFF.

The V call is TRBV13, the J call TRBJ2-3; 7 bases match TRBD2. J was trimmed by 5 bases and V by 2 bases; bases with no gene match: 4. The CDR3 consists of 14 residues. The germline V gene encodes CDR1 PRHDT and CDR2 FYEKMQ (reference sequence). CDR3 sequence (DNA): TGTGCCAGCAGCTTAAGTGGGGGGGGAGATACGCAGTATTTT. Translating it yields CASSLSGGGDTQYF.

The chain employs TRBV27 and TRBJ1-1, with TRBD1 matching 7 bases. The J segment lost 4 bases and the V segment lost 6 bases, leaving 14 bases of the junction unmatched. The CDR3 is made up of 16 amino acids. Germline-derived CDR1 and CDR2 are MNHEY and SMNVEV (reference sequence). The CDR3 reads CASSPRQGPRGTEAFF. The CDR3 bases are TGTGCCAGCAGCCCACGACAGGGCCCTCGGGGCACTGAAGCTTTCTTT.

CDR3 bases: TGTGCCAGCAGTCTAGGCCCACTAGGTTACGAGCAGTACTTC. Protein: CASSLGPLGYEQYF. The V gene is TRBV27, the J gene TRBJ2-7; TRBD2 might be the D (5 bases). Per the germline V gene, CDR1 is MNHEY and CDR2 is SMNVEV (reference sequence). V was shortened by 5 bases and J by 4 bases, with 15 bases between the two germline ends. The CDR3 sequence is 14 residues long.

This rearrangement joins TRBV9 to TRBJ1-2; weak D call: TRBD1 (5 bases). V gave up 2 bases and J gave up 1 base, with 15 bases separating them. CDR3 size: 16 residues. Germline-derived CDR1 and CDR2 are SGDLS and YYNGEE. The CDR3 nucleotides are TGTGCCAGCAGCGTTGGGGGGAGGTCCCATAACTATGGCTACACCTTC. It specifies CASSVGGRSHNYGYTF.

Written as DNA, the CDR3 is TGTGCCAGCAGTTTGGGCACAGGGGGTAACTACAATGAGCAGTTCTTC. Translated: CASSLGTGGNYNEQFF. The J gene is TRBJ2-1, the V gene TRBV28; 8 bases map to TRBD1. J gave up 3 bases and V 3 bases, and 7 bases lay outside the gene matches. Germline assignment: CDR1 MDHEN and CDR2 SYDVKM. CDR3 length: 16 amino acids.

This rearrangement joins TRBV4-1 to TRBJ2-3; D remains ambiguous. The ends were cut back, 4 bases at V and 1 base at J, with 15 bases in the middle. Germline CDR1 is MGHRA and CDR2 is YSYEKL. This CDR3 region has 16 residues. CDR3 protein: CASSLGAAIRTDTQYF. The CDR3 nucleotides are TGCGCCAGCAGCCTCGGAGCCGCGATACGCACAGATACGCAGTATTTT.

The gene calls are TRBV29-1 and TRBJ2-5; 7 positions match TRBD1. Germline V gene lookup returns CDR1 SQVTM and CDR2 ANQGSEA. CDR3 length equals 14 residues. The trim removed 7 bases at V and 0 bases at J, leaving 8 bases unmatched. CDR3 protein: CSALDRAYQETQYF. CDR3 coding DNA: TGCAGCGCCCTCGACAGGGCGTACCAAGAGACCCAGTACTTC.

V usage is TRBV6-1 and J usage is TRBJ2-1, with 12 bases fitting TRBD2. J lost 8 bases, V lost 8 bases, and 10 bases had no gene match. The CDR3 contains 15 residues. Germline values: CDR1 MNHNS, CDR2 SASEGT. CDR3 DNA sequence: TGTGCCAGCGGACTACTAGCGGGAGGTCGGGATGAGCAGTTCTTC. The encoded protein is CASGLLAGGRDEQFF.

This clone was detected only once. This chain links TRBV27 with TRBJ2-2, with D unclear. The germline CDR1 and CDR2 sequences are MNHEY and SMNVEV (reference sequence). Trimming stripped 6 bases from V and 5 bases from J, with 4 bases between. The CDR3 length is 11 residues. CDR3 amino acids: CASSGTGELFF. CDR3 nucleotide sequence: TGTGCCAGCAGCGGGACCGGGGAGCTGTTTTTT.

Here the CDR3 reads CASSPKAGGNTEAFF. The CDR3 nucleotides read TGTGCCAGCAGCCCCAAAGCAGGGGGAAACACTGAAGCTTTCTTT. V and J are TRBV6-6 and TRBJ1-1; 7 bases are a match to TRBD1. J was trimmed by 2 bases and V by 6 bases; bases with no gene match: 9. The CDR3 is 15 residues long. CDR1 is MNHNY and CDR2 is SVGAGI in the germline V gene (reference sequence).

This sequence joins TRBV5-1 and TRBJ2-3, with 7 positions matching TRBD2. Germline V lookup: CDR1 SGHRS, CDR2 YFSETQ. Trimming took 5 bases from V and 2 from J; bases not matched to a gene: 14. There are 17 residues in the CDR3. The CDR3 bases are TGCGCCAGCAGGTCCCCGAGAGAGGGGAGGGCCACAGATACGCAGTATTTT. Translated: CASRSPREGRATDTQYF.

In DNA form, the CDR3 reads TGTGCCAGCAGACTCGACTCGTTACCAGAGACCCAGTACTTC. As protein: CASRLDSLPETQYF. V gene TRBV7-9 combines with J gene TRBJ2-5; D is unresolved. The V gene's germline CDR1 is SEHNR and CDR2 FQNEAQ (reference sequence). Trimming took off 6 bases at V and 4 bases at J, with 15 bases between the two ends. This CDR3 comprises 14 residues.